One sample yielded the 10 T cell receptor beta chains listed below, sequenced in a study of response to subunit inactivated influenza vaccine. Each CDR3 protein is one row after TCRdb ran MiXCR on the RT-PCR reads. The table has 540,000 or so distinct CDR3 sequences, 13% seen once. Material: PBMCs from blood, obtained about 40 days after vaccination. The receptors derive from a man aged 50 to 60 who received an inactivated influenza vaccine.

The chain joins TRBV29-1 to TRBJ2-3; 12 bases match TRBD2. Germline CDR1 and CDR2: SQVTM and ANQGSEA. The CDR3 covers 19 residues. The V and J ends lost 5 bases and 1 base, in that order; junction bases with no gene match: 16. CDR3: CSVTLPYPLAGGRTDTQYF. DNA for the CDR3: TGCAGCGTTACCCTGCCATACCCTCTAGCGGGAGGGCGCACAGATACGCAGTATTTT.

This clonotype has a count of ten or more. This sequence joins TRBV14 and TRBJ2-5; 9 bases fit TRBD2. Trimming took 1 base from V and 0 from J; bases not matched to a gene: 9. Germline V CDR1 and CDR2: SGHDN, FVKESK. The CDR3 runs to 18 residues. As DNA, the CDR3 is TGTGCCAGCAGCCAAGTTGGGCCAGCGGGGGGCCACCAAGAGACCCAGTACTTC. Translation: CASSQVGPAGGHQETQYF.

The CDR3: CASTLGRSGGELFF. CDR3 DNA: TGTGCCAGCACCCTAGGCCGATCGGGCGGGGAGCTGTTTTTT. This chain uses TRBV12-3 or TRBV12-4 with TRBJ2-2; no firm D call. Trimming left V 7 bases short and J 7 bases short, with 16 bases between. CDR3 length: 14 residues.

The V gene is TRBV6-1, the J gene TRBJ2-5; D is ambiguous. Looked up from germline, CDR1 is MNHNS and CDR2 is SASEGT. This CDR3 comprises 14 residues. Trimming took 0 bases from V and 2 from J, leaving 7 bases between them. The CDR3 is CASSEAGTQETQYF. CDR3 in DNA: TGTGCCAGCAGTGAAGCGGGAACACAAGAGACCCAGTACTTC.

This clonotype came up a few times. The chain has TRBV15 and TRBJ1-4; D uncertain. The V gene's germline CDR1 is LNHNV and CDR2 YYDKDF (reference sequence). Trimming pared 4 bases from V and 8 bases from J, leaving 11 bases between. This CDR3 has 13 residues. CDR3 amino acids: CATSNLRREKLFF. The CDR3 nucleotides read TGTGCCACCAGCAACCTAAGGCGGGAAAAACTGTTTTTT.

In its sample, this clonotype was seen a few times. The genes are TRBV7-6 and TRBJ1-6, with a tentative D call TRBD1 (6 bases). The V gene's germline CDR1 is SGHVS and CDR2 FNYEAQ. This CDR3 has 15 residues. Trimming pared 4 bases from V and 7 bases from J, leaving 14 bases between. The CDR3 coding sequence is TGTGCCAGCAGCTCCCGGACAGTTGGGAATTCACCCCTCCACTTT. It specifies CASSSRTVGNSPLHF.

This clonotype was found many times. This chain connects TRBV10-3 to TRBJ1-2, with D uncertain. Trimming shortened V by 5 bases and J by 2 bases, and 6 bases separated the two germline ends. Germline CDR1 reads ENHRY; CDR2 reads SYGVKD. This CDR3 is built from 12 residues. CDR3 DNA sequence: TGTGCCATCAGTCCTGAGAACTATGGCTACACCTTC. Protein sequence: CAISPENYGYTF.

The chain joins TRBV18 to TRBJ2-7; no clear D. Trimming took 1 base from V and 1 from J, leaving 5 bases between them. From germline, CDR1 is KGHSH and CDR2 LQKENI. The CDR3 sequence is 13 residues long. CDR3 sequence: CASSPHKSYEQYF. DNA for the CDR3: TGTGCCAGCTCACCACACAAATCCTACGAGCAGTACTTC.

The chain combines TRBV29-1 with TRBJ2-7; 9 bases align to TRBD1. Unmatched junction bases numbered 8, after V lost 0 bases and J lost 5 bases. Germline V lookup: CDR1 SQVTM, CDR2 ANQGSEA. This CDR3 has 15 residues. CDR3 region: CSVEDLGTGFHEQYF. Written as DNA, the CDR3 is TGCAGCGTTGAAGATCTCGGGACAGGGTTCCACGAGCAGTACTTC.

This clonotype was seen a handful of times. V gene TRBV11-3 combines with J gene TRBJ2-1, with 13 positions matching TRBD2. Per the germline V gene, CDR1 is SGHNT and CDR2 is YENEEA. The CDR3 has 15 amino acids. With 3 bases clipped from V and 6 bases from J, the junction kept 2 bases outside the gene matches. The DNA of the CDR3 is TGTGCCAGCAGCTTGGGGACTAGCGGGGCCAATGAGCAGTTCTTC. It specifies CASSLGTSGANEQFF.